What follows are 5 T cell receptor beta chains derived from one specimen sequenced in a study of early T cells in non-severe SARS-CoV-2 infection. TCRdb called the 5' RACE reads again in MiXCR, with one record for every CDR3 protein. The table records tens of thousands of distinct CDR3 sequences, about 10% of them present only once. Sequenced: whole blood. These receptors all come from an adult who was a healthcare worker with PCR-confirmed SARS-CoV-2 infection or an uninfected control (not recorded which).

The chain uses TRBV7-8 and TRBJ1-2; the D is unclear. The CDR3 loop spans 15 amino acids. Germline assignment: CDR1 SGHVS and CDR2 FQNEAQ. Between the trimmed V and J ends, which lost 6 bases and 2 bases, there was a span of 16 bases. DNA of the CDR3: TGTGCCAGCAGACCTACACTCGGCGGGAACTATGGCTACACCTTC. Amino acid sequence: CASRPTLGGNYGYTF.

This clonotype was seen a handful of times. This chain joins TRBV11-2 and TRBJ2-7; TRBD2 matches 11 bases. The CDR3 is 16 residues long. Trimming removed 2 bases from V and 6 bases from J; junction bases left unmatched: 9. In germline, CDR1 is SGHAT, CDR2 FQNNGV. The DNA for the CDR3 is TGTGCCAGCAGCTTATTCGCCACTAGCGGGAGCGGCGAGCAGTACTTC. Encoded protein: CASSLFATSGSGEQYF.

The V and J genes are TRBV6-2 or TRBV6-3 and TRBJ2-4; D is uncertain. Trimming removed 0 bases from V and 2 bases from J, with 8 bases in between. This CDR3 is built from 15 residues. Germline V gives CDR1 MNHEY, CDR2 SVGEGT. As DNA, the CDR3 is TGTGCCAGCAGTTACTCGCGCGGAACCAAAAACATTCAGTACTTC. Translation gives CASSYSRGTKNIQYF.

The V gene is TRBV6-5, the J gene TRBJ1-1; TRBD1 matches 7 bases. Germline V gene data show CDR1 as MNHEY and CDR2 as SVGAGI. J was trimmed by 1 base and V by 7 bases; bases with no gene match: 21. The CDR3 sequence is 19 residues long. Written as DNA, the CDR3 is TGTGCCAGCACCCGCCTCACAGGGGTCGATGATAAGAGGAACACTGAAGCTTTCTTT. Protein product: CASTRLTGVDDKRNTEAFF.

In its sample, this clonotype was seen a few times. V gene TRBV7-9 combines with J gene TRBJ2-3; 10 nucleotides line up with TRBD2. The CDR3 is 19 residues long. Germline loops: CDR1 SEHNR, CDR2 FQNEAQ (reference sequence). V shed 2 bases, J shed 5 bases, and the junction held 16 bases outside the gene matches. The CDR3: CASSLQKLAGTSFGDTQYF. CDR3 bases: TGTGCCAGCAGCTTACAGAAACTAGCGGGGACCTCTTTCGGAGATACGCAGTATTTT.